This record covers a single TCR beta chain. Its antigen is undetermined. This specimen comes from a study of cytomegalovirus exposure and HLA in healthy donors. General observations from the study: In presence/absence analyses, roughly uniform sequencing depth across donors was assumed. A later analysis reportedly found that, within productive TCRs, an Asian-associated ancestry cluster had fewer N-insertions than the mean observed across the approximately 690 donors.

This PCR relied on a set of 60 Vbeta primers and 13 Jbeta primers. Only in-frame clones appear in the TCRdb table, and some are missing; sequencing was by immunoSEQ multiplex PCR. This table holds approximately 84,000 clones, about 77% found once. CDR1 is SGHRS and CDR2 is YFSETQ in the germline V gene. V trimming: 4 bases; J trimming: 7 bases; junction bases outside the gene matches: 11. The CDR3 consists of 17 residues. Specimen: PBMCs. This chain connects TRBV5-1 to TRBJ2-2; 12 bases match TRBD2. This TCR was recovered from a male donor in good health and CMV-seropositive. The DNA of the CDR3 is TGCGCCAGCAGCGCCCCTAGCGGGAGGGCCTATAGCGGGGAGCTGTTTTTT. Encoded protein: CASSAPSGRAYSGELFF.